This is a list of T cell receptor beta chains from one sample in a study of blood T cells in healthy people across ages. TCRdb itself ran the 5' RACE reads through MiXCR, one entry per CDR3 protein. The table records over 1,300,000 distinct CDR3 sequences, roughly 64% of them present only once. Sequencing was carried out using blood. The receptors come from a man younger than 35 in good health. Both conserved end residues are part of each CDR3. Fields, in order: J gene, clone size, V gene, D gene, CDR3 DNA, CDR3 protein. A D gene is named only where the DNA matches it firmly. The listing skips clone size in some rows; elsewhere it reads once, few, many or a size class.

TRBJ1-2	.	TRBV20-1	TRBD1	TGCAGTGCTAGCCCGGGACAGGGGGACTATGGCTACACCTTC	CSASPGQGDYGYTF
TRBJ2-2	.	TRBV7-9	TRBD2	TGTGCCAGCAGCAACGGGACTAGCGGGGCGCGGATACCTTACACCGGGGAGCTGTTTTTT	CASSNGTSGARIPYTGELFF
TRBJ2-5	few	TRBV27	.	TGTGCCAGTACGGGGGTTGGCCAAGAGACCCAGTACTTC	CASTGVGQETQYF
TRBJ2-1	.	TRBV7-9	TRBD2	TGTGCCAGCAGCGGAGGGACTAGCCCCAATGAGCAGTTCTTC	CASSGGTSPNEQFF
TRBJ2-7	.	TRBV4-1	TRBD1	TGCGCCAGCAGCCCTTACCTAGCCGGGACAGGGGACAACGAGCAGTACTTC	CASSPYLAGTGDNEQYF
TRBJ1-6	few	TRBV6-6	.	TGTGCCAGCAGTTACGATCGAAGCTCCTATAATTCACCCCTCCACTTT	CASSYDRSSYNSPLHF
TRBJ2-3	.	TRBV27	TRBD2	TGTGCCAGCAGTTCCGGACTAGCGGGGCCCGTCACAGATACGCAGTATTTT	CASSSGLAGPVTDTQYF
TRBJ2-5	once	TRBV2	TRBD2	TGTGCCAGCAGTGTTCAGCTAGCGGGGTGGAAGACCCAGTACTTC	CASSVQLAGWKTQYF
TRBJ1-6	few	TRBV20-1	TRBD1	TGCAGTGCTAGTGGCAGGGGGAATTCACCCCTCCACTTT	CSASGRGNSPLHF
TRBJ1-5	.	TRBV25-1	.	TGTGCCAGCAACCCCCGGGCAGTACTGGGAGCTAGCAATCAGCCCCAGCATTTT	CASNPRAVLGASNQPQHF
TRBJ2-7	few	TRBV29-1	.	TGCAGCGCGGGACCGGGGCCCTACGAGCAGTACTTC	CSAGPGPYEQYF
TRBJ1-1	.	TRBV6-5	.	TGTGCCAGCAGTACCCTAAGGGGCACTGAAGCTTTCTTT	CASSTLRGTEAFF
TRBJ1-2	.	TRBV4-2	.	TGTGCCAGCAGCCAACAGGGGTGGGATGGCTACACCTTC	CASSQQGWDGYTF
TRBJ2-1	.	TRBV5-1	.	TGCGCCAGCAGCTCCCAAAGATATGGGAGCAATGAGCAGTTCTTC	CASSSQRYGSNEQFF
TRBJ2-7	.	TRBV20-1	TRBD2	TGCAGTGCTAGAGGGGGTAGCGGGAGCTCGTGGTACGAGCAGTACTTC	CSARGGSGSSWYEQYF
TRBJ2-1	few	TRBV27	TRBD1	TGTGCCAGCACCTCCGGGACAGTATACAATGAGCAGTTCTTC	CASTSGTVYNEQFF
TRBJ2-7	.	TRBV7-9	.	TGTGCCAGCAGCTGGGCTGAGTACTACGAGCAGTACTTC	CASSWAEYYEQYF
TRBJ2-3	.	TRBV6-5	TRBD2	TGTGCCAGCAGTTACTCCCTAGCGGGTATCACAGATACGCAGTATTTT	CASSYSLAGITDTQYF
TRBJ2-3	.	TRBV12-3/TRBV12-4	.	TGTGCCAGCCAAGAGAGTCACGCCACAGATACGCAGTATTTT	CASQESHATDTQYF
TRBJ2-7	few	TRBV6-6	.	TGTGCCAGCAGGGATGACGGTAGCTCCTACGAGCAGTACTTC	CASRDDGSSYEQYF
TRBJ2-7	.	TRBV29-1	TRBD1	TGCAGCGTTGGTAGGCAGGGGGCCGAGCAGTACTTC	CSVGRQGAEQYF
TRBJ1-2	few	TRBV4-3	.	TGCGCCAGCAGCCAAGTAGTTACGGGGCGGGATGGCTACACCTTC	CASSQVVTGRDGYTF
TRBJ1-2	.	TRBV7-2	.	TGTACCAGCAGCTCCCGGGGTTTGGGAGGTACCACCTACACCTTC	CTSSSRGLGGTTYTF
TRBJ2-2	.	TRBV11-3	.	TGTGCCAGCAGCTCCGGCCCCGGTGGGGAGCTGTTTTTT	CASSSGPGGELFF
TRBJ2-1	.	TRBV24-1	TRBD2	TGTGCCACCAGTGATGGTAGCGGGGGAGCCTACAATGAGCAGTTCTTC	CATSDGSGGAYNEQFF
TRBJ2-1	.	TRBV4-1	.	TGCGCCAGCAGCCAAGAAAAGGGAGACGGGGACAATGAGCAGTTCTTC	CASSQEKGDGDNEQFF
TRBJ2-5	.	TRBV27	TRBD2	TGTGCCAGCATCGAAGCGGGATCTGAGACCCAGTACTTC	CASIEAGSETQYF
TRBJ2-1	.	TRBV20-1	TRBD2	TGCAGTGACGCGCGGGGGTACAATGAGCAGTTCTTC	CSDARGYNEQFF
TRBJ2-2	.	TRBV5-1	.	TGCGCCAGCAGCTTGTTTACGGCAGGGGCGGACGGGGAGCTGTTTTTT	CASSLFTAGADGELFF
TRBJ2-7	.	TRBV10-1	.	TGCGCCAGCAGTGGATCTAGCGCGAGCTCCTACAATGAGCAGTACTTC	CASSGSSASSYNEQYF
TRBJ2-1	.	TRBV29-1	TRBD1	TGCAGCGGTAGAACGGGACAGACCTACAATGAGCAGTTCTTC	CSGRTGQTYNEQFF
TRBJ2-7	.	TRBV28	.	TGTGCCAGCGCTTTTTGGGAATACGAGCAGTACTTC	CASAFWEYEQYF
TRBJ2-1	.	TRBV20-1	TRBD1	TGCAGTGCTAGCGACGGACAGGCGAGCCCCTACAATGAGCAGTTCTTC	CSASDGQASPYNEQFF
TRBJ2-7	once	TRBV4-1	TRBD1	TGCGCCAGCAGCCAGTCCGGACAGGGGGGCGAGCAGTACTTC	CASSQSGQGGEQYF
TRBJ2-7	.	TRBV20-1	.	TGCAGTGCTAGGTCATGGGACGAGCAGTACTTC	CSARSWDEQYF
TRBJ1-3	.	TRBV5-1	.	TGCGCCAGCAGCTCCGATGGGGGGGCGCTTGGAAACACCATATATTTT	CASSSDGGALGNTIYF
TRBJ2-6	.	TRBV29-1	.	TGCAGCGTTGTTCATCCGTTAAGCTCCCCAACGGGGGCCAACGTCCTGACTTTC	CSVVHPLSSPTGANVLTF
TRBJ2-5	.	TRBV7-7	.	TGTGCTAGCAGCGTTTATGGAGGGAGAGAGACCCAGTACTTC	CASSVYGGRETQYF
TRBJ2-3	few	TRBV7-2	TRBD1	TGTGCCAGCAGCTTAGTTGGTGGGACAGGCCAGGATACGCAGTATTTT	CASSLVGGTGQDTQYF
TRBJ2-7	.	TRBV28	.	TGTGCCAGCAGTCTACAGGGTCTAACCTCCTACGAGCAGTACTTC	CASSLQGLTSYEQYF
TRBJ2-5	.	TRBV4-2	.	TGTGCCAGCAGCCAAGATCAGGGACTTGAAGAGACCCAGTACTTC	CASSQDQGLEETQYF
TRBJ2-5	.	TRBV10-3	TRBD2	TGTGCCTCAAAACCCGGACTAGCGGGGGGAGAGACCCAGTACTTC	CASKPGLAGGETQYF
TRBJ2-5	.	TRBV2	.	TGTGCCAGCAGACTCCCCAATCAAGAGACCCAGTACTTC	CASRLPNQETQYF
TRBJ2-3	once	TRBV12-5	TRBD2	TGTGCTAGTGGTTTCGAAGCGGGGGGTGGCACAGATACGCAGTATTTT	CASGFEAGGGTDTQYF
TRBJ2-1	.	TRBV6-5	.	TGTGCCAGCAGTTACTCGGATGGGGCCTTGGGTGAGCAGTTCTTC	CASSYSDGALGEQFF
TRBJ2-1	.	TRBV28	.	TGTGCCAGCGCCGGGTCTGACGAGTTCTTC	CASAGSDEFF
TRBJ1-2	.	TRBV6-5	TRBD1	TGTGCCAGCAGTCCCTCGACAGGGGAGGCTGACACCTTC	CASSPSTGEADTF
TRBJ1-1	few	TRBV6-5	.	TGTGCCAGCAGTTACTCGAGGCAGGAGAACACTGAAGCTTTCTTT	CASSYSRQENTEAFF